The present entry profiles one T cell receptor beta chain with its context. This entry is derived from a study of control samples from healthy donors and cancer patients. Per germline, CDR1 SNHLY and CDR2 FYNNEI. The V segment lost 8 bases and the J segment 2 bases; nucleotides outside the gene matches: 2. CDR3 length equals 12 residues. Libraries were prepared by immunoSEQ multiplex PCR; TCRdb keeps only in-frame clonotypes and omits some of them. This sample has about 69,000 clones; roughly 80% occur once, and the top ten carry approximately 2.9%. Source material: PBMCs. The V gene is TRBV2, the J gene TRBJ1-2; 7 bases match TRBD1. The clonotype was recovered from a woman in her 50s with lung cancer. The CDR3 nucleotides read TGTGCCAGCCCGGGACAGAACTATGGCTACACCTTC. Translation: CASPGQNYGYTF.